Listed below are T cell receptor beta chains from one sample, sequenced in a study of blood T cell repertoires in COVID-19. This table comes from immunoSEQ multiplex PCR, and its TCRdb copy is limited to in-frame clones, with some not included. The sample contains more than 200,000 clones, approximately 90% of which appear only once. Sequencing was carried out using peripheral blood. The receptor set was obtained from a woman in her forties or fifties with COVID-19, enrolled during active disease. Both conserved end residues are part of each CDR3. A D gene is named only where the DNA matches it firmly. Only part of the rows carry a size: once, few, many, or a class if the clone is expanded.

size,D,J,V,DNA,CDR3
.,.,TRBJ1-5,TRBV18,TGTGCCAGCTCACCTTGGGGGGGGAGCAATCAGCCCCAGCATTTT,CASSPWGGSNQPQHF
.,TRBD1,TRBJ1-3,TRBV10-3,TGTGCCATCAGTGAGACAGGGGTTGGAAACACCATATATTTT,CAISETGVGNTIYF
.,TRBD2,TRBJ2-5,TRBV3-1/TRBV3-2,TGTGCCAGCAGGAAACTAGCGCAAGAGACCCAGTACTTC,CASRKLAQETQYF
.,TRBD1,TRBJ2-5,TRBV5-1,TGCGCCAGCAGCTTTACGACAGGGGGGGTGGAGACCCAGTACTTC,CASSFTTGGVETQYF
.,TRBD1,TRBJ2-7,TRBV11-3,TGTGCCAGCAGCTCCTCCGGGACAGGGTACCACGAGCAGTACTTC,CASSSSGTGYHEQYF
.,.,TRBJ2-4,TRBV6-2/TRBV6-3,TGTGCCAGCAGTTACATTCGGGTAGCCAAAAACATTCAGTACTTC,CASSYIRVAKNIQYF
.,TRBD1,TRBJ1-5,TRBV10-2,TGCGCCAGCAGAGACAGGGCTAGCAATCAGCCCCAGCATTTT,CASRDRASNQPQHF
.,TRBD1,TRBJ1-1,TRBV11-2,TGTGCCAGCAGCTCCACAGGGGCGGGGAACACTGAAGCTTTCTTT,CASSSTGAGNTEAFF
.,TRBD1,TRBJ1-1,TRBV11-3,TGTGCCAGCAGCCCCAGGACAGGGAGTGAAGCTTTCTTT,CASSPRTGSEAFF
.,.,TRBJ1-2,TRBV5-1,TGCGCCAGCAGCTTGGTGGCCACTGACAGTGGGAATGGCTACACCTTC,CASSLVATDSGNGYTF
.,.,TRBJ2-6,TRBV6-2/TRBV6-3,TGTGCCAGCAGTTACGGAGGATCCGGGGCCAACGTCCTGACTTTC,CASSYGGSGANVLTF
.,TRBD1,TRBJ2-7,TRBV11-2,TGTGCCAGCAGCTTCGGACAGGGGGCTTTAGAGCAGTACTTC,CASSFGQGALEQYF
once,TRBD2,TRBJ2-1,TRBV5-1,TGCGCCAGCAGCGCCGCTAGCGGGGGCCTTCCCTACAATGAGCAGTTCTTC,CASSAASGGLPYNEQFF
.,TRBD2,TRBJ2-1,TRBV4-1,TGCGCCAGCAGCCAAGAGGCGGGGGGATTCAACAATGAGCAGTTCTTC,CASSQEAGGFNNEQFF
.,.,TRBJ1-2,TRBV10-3,TGTGCCATCAGGAAACAGGGTCCCTATGGCTACACCTTC,CAIRKQGPYGYTF
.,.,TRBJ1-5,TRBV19,TGTGCCAGTAGTATACCCCTTCCGGGGCAGCCCCAGCATTTT,CASSIPLPGQPQHF
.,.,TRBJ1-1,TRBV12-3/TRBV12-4,TGTGCCAGCAGTTGGACAGCGAACACTGAAGCTTTCTTT,CASSWTANTEAFF
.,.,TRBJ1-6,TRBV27,TGTGCCAGCAGTTTAACCAGGGGAGAGCTAGGTTCACCCCTCCACTTT,CASSLTRGELGSPLHF
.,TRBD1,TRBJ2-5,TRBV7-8,TGTGCCAGCAGCTTAAGGGACAGGGACCAAGAGACCCAGTACTTC,CASSLRDRDQETQYF
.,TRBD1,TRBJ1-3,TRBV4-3,TGCGCCAGCAGCCTGGACAGGGGGCAAATCTACACCATATATTTT,CASSLDRGQIYTIYF
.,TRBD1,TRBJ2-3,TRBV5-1,TGCGCCAGCAGCTTGGGGGACAGGGAGAGAGATACGCAGTATTTT,CASSLGDRERDTQYF
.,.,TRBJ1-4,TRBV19,TGTGCCAGTAGTACGCGTACTTCAACTAATGAAAAACTGTTTTTT,CASSTRTSTNEKLFF
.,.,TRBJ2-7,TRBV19,TGTGCCAGTAGTTCGGACACTTACGAGCAGTACTTC,CASSSDTYEQYF
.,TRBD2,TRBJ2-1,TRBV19,TGTGCCAGTAGTCCGAGGACTAGCGGGTTGGCGGAGCAGTTCTTC,CASSPRTSGLAEQFF
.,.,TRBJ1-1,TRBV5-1,TGCGCCAGCAGCTTTAGTCATACGAACTCTGAAGCTTTCTTT,CASSFSHTNSEAFF
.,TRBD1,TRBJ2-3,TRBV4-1,TGCGCCAGCAGCCAAGTTGGCAGGGGGTTGGATACAGATACGCAGTATTTT,CASSQVGRGLDTDTQYF
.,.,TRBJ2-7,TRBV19,TGTGCCAGTAGTATCTTCGGGGAGCAGTACTTC,CASSIFGEQYF
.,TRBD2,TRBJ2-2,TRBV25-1,TGTGCCAGCAGTGGAGCGGGAAACACCGGGGAGCTGTTTTTT,CASSGAGNTGELFF
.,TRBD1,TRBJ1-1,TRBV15,TGTGCCACCAGCAGAGGTGCGAGGGGGCAGGCTTTCTTT,CATSRGARGQAFF
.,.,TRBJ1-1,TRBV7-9,TGTGCCAGCAGCTCCCCGTGGCACACTGAAGCTTTCTTT,CASSSPWHTEAFF
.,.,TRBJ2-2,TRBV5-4,TGTGCCAGCAGCAAAGGGGTTACCGGGGAGCTGTTTTTT,CASSKGVTGELFF
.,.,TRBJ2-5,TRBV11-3,TGTGCCAGCAGCTCAGGGATTGAGACCCAGTACTTC,CASSSGIETQYF
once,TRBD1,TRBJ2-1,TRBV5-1,TGCGCCAGCAGCCGGGACAGGGTAGTTGGCAATGAGCAGTTCTTC,CASSRDRVVGNEQFF